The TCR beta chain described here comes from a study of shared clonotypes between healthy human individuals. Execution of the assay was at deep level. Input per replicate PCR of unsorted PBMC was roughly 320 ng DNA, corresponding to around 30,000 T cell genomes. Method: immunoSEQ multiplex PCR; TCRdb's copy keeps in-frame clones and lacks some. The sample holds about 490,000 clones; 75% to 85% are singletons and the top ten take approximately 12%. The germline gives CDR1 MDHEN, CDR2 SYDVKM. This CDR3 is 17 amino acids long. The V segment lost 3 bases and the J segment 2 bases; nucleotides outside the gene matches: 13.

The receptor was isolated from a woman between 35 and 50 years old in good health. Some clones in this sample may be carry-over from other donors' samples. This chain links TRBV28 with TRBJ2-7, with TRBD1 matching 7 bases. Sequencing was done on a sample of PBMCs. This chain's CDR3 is CASSFGPGAGTAYEQYF. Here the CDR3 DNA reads TGTGCCAGCAGTTTCGGCCCGGGTGCAGGGACAGCCTACGAGCAGTACTTC.